These T cell receptor beta chains were read from a single sample in a study of neurological immune-mediated disorders. From the 5' RACE reads, TCRdb called clonotypes with MiXCR, one entry per CDR3 protein. The sample holds more than 95,000 distinct CDR3 sequences, approximately 11% seen once. The sample consisted of PBMCs. The origin of the receptors is a female donor with HTLV-1-associated myelopathy (HAM/TSP). The CDR3 runs from the conserved cysteine through the conserved F or W. A D gene is named only where the DNA matches it firmly. Not all rows give a size; the values are once, few, many and, for expanded clones, a class.

CSARAPRSEAFF	TGCAGTGCTAGAGCTCCCAGGTCTGAAGCTTTCTTT	TRBJ1-1	-	-	TRBV20-1
CASRQTSGSSYEQYF	TGCGCCAGCAGGCAGACTAGCGGGTCATCCTACGAGCAGTACTTC	TRBJ2-7	TRBD2	many	TRBV5-1
CASSLPGREGEKLFF	TGTGCCAGCAGCTTGCCGGGCAGGGAGGGCGAAAAACTGTTTTTT	TRBJ1-4	-	many	TRBV5-6
CSASIRRGDKETQYF	TGCAGTGCTAGTATTCGGCGGGGGGATAAAGAGACCCAGTACTTC	TRBJ2-5	TRBD2	few	TRBV20-1
CATSTGGALSYEQYF	TGTGCCACCAGCACGGGGGGGGCCCTCTCCTACGAGCAGTACTTC	TRBJ2-7	TRBD2	many	TRBV15
CSARITSNYGYTF	TGCAGTGCGCGTATAACATCCAACTATGGCTACACCTTC	TRBJ1-2	-	few	TRBV20-1
CASRLLGNDNSPLHF	TGCGCCAGCCGACTTCTTGGCAACGATAACTCACCCCTCCACTTT	TRBJ1-6	-	many	TRBV5-1
CASSLPSDEQYF	TGCGCCAGCAGCTTGCCGTCCGACGAGCAGTACTTC	TRBJ2-7	-	many	TRBV5-1
CAIRAPGQSTDTQYF	TGTGCCATCAGGGCTCCGGGACAGAGTACAGATACGCAGTATTTT	TRBJ2-3	TRBD1	many	TRBV10-3
CASSRGTGGSPLHF	TGTGCCAGCAGCCGCGGGACAGGGGGTTCACCCCTCCACTTT	TRBJ1-6	TRBD1	-	TRBV11-2
CASSSGGLDSLEQYF	TGTGCCAGCAGTTCAGGGGGCCTCGATTCCCTCGAGCAGTACTTC	TRBJ2-7	TRBD1	many	TRBV6-1
CASSVGQHYEQYF	TGTGCCAGCAGCGTAGGACAGCACTACGAGCAGTACTTC	TRBJ2-7	-	-	TRBV9
CSARVLRGAQETQYF	TGCAGTGCTAGAGTTTTGCGGGGGGCTCAAGAGACCCAGTACTTC	TRBJ2-5	TRBD2	many	TRBV20-1